Below, one TCR beta chain is given with its context. Antigen unknown. Germline V gene lookup returns CDR1 SGHRS and CDR2 YFSETQ. V dropped 0 bases and J dropped 3; count of bases not matched to a gene: 5. The CDR3 totals 16 residues. The data stem from a study of post-analysis software for immune sequencing data. The TCR beta cDNA libraries carried unique molecular identifiers. TCRdb reanalysed the PCR reads using MiXCR and keeps one entry per CDR3 protein. The table has roughly 870,000 distinct CDR3 sequences, roughly 50% seen once. Study conclusions and caveats: Patients had higher frequencies than controls of roughly five TRBV segments, including TRBV5-6, TRBV5-1 and TRBV20-1.

This sequence originates from a girl between 5 and 17 years old with multiple sclerosis. The J gene is TRBJ2-1, the V gene TRBV5-1, with TRBD1 matching 8 bases. Sequenced material: blood. CDR3 loop: CASSLAGTGSYNEQFF. In DNA, the CDR3 is TGCGCCAGCAGCTTGGCTGGGACAGGCAGCTACAATGAGCAGTTCTTC.